This T cell receptor (beta chain) is drawn from a study of T-cell reconstitution after alpha-beta-depleted transplantation in children. TCRbeta library preparation incorporated unique molecular identifiers. TCRdb fed the PCR reads into MiXCR, producing one record per CDR3 protein. This repertoire shows some 290,000 distinct CDR3 sequences, around 20% found once; its top ten account for 9.5% to 12%. J gave up 8 bases and V 6 bases, and 7 bases lay outside the gene matches. The CDR3 length is 14 residues. This clonotype came up a few times. The sequence came from a male patient aged 5 to 17 who had a stem cell transplant for acute lymphoblastic leukemia, so the T cells may come from the graft donor. This chain uses TRBV12-3 or TRBV12-4 with TRBJ1-6; 7 positions agree with TRBD1. Sequenced material: PBMCs, mostly from graft donor cells, taken 180 days after TCRalphabeta/CD19-depleted stem cell transplant. As DNA, the CDR3 is TGTGCCAGCAGACTGGGGACAGACTATTCACCCCTCCACTTT. Translation gives CASRLGTDYSPLHF.